This TCR beta chain was sequenced during a study of T cells in Graves' hyperthyroidism and ophthalmopathy. Study results and caveats: Ophthalmopathy and stable hyperthyroidism were told apart by a 13 V-J model. Most clonotypes that expanded in the thyroid above 0.001 also showed up in blood.

Worth noting for this clonotype: Its antigen is undetermined.

Hyperthyroidism was newly diagnosed in patients aged 18 to 65 (duration under 2 months). Diagnoses rested on clinical symptoms, serum thyroxine and TRAb, thyroid ultrasound and orbital computed tomography. Amplification yielded TCR beta CDR3 regions, with RNA transcripts as the source. The study used the HTBI primer set for a first-round RT-PCR of the TCR CDR3. TCRdb independently ran MiXCR on the multiplex PCR reads; one entry per CDR3 protein. The repertoire includes some 380,000 distinct CDR3 sequences, around an eighth of them detected once, and about a fifth sits in the top ten. The length of the CDR3 is 16 residues. Trimming stripped 2 bases from V and 0 bases from J, with 12 bases between. In germline, CDR1 is LGHDT, CDR2 YNNKEL (reference sequence).

This clonotype was sampled from a man under 40 with Graves' hyperthyroidism that later progressed to Graves' ophthalmopathy. Source material: blood. The J gene is TRBJ2-3, the V gene TRBV3-1; D is uncertain. The CDR3 sequence: CASSQQSGLSTDTQYF. The CDR3 DNA reads TGTGCCAGCAGCCAACAGTCGGGCCTTAGCACAGATACGCAGTATTTT.